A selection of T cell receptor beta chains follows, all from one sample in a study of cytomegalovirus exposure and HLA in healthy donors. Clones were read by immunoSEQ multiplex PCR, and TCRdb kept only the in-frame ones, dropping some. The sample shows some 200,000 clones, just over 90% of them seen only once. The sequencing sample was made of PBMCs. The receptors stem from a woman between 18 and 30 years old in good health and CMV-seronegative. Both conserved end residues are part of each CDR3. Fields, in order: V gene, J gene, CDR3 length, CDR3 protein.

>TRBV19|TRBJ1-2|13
CASSGLINYGYTF
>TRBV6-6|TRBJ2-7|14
CASSYLGGPYEQYF
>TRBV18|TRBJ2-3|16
CASSLFGGEIADTQYF
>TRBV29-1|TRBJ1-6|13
CSVYDRFPGTLHF
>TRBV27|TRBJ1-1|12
CASGRVKDEAFF
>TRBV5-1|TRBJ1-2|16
CASSLEGQGELYGYTF
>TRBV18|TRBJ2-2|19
CASSPAILTSGVNTGELFF
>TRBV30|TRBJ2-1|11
CAWRRVNEQFF
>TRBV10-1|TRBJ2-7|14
CASSVDTSFDEQYF
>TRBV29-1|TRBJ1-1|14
CSVLRTTMNTEAFF
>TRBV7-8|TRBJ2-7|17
CASSAEGLWRGSYEQYF
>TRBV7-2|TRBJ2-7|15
CASSSFASGSYEQYF
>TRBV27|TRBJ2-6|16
CASSLRRVRGANVLTF